The 14 T cell receptor beta chains in this list originate from one sample, sequenced in a study of shared clonotypes between healthy human individuals. Sequencing was performed with immunoSEQ multiplex PCR; in TCRdb, only in-frame clones are kept and a portion is missing. The sample consists of 2.3 million or so clones, over 85% of them appearing once. Sequencing used naive CD4+ T cells from PBMCs. Stated subset: CD45RA+ positively selected. Every receptor here comes from a man aged 18 to 29 in good health. Some clones in this sample may be carry-over from other donors' samples.

The J gene is TRBJ1-2, the V gene TRBV2, with 10 bases fitting TRBD1. CDR1 is SNHLY, CDR2 FYNNEI, per germline. CDR3 length equals 13 residues. With 6 bases clipped from V and 8 bases from J, the junction kept 6 bases outside the gene matches. The CDR3 DNA reads as TGTGCCAGCAGGGGGACAGGGGCGCTGGGCTACACCTTC. As protein: CASRGTGALGYTF.

This sequence joins TRBV2 and TRBJ1-4; D is unclear. The CDR3 consists of 14 residues. V shed 7 bases and J shed 8 bases, with 17 bases lying between them. Germline V gene sequence: CDR1 SNHLY, CDR2 FYNNEI. CDR3: CASKTALPEEKLFF. The CDR3 region has the DNA TGTGCCAGCAAGACGGCACTCCCGGAGGAAAAACTGTTTTTT.

The chain links TRBV19 to TRBJ2-5, with D possibly TRBD2 on 7 matching bases. CDR1 LNHDA and CDR2 SQIVND come from the germline V gene (reference sequence). Trimming pared 0 bases from V and 5 bases from J, leaving 16 bases between. The CDR3 is 16 residues long. The CDR3 loop reads CASSIDLGGGMETQYF. CDR3 bases: TGTGCCAGTAGTATAGATCTAGGGGGGGGCATGGAGACCCAGTACTTC.

The rearrangement links TRBV19 to TRBJ1-5; D ambiguous. This CDR3 region has 12 residues. Trimming removed 6 bases at V and 9 bases at J, with 12 bases between. CDR1 LNHDA and CDR2 SQIVND come from the germline V gene (reference sequence). The CDR3 reads CASSPSTGPQHF. CDR3 nucleotide sequence: TGTGCCAGTAGCCCTAGTACTGGGCCCCAGCATTTT. Drawing the rest from reference TRBV19 and TRBJ1-5, the complete variable domain is DGGITQSPKYLFRKEGQNVTLSCEQNLNHDAMYWYRQDPGQGLRLIYYSQIVNDFQKGDIAEGYSVSREKKESFPLTVTSAQKNPTAFYLCASSPSTGPQHFGDGTRLSIL.

The chain uses TRBV27 and TRBJ2-1; the D call may be TRBD1 or TRBD2 (5 bases each). V was shortened by 3 bases and J by 5 bases, with 20 bases between the two germline ends. Germline lookup yields CDR1 MNHEY and CDR2 SMNVEV (reference sequence). This CDR3 spans 17 amino acids. CDR3 protein: CASSLNRWGTTNNEQFF. CDR3 DNA: TGTGCCAGCAGTTTGAACCGTTGGGGGACCACCAACAATGAGCAGTTCTTC.

The rearrangement joins TRBV5-1 to TRBJ2-5; 7 bases align to TRBD2. Trimming took 4 bases from V and 1 from J; bases not matched to a gene: 7. CDR3 length equals 15 residues. CDR1 is SGHRS, CDR2 YFSETQ, per germline. Written as DNA, the CDR3 is TGCGCCAGCAGCACCAGAGCGGGAATCCAAGAGACCCAGTACTTC. Amino acid sequence: CASSTRAGIQETQYF.

The genes are TRBV28 and TRBJ2-1, with TRBD2 matching over 10 bases. CDR3 length: 16 amino acids. V dropped 3 bases and J dropped 8; count of bases not matched to a gene: 10. The germline gives CDR1 MDHEN, CDR2 SYDVKM. The CDR3 reads CASSFHSGRTKDEQFF. The CDR3 region has the DNA TGTGCCAGCAGTTTCCATAGCGGGAGGACCAAGGATGAGCAGTTCTTC. Supplemented by reference TRBV28 and TRBJ2-1, the full variable domain reads DVKVTQSSRYLVKRTGEKVFLECVQDMDHENMFWYRQDPGLGLRLIYFSYDVKMKEKGDIPEGYSVSREKKERFSLILESASTNQTSMYLCASSFHSGRTKDEQFFGPGTRLTVL.

The J gene is TRBJ2-1, the V gene TRBV7-3; the D call may be TRBD1 or TRBD2 (5 bases each). V was cut by 5 bases and J by 7 bases, with 27 bases left in between. The V gene's germline CDR1 is SGHTA and CDR2 FQGTGA. The CDR3 spans 18 residues. The CDR3 spells CASSPGTATSLLSNEQFF. The CDR3 region has the DNA TGTGCCAGCAGCCCAGGGACCGCTACCTCTTTACTAAGTAATGAGCAGTTCTTC.

With regard to this clone: The sample carries other DNA sequences with the same CDR3. The J gene is TRBJ1-1, the V gene TRBV29-1, with a tentative D call TRBD1 (6 bases). The germline V gene has CDR1 SQVTM and CDR2 ANQGSEA. The length of the CDR3 is 12 residues. V lost 5 bases, J lost 4 bases, and 11 bases lay in between. The DNA of the CDR3 is TGCAGCGTTACAGGGCTGGGCACTGAAGCTTTCTTT. This gives the protein CSVTGLGTEAFF.

The sample holds one count of this clone. The rearrangement joins TRBV6-1 to TRBJ1-3; no clear D gene. CDR1 MNHNS and CDR2 SASEGT come from the germline V gene. The ends were cut back, 6 bases at V and 0 bases at J, with 9 bases in the middle. The CDR3 loop spans 14 amino acids. CDR3 in amino acids: CASRVTDSGNTIYF. The CDR3 DNA follows: TGTGCCAGCAGAGTGACCGACTCTGGAAACACCATATATTTT.

The CDR3 is CASSLMSRGAGTEAFF. CDR3 DNA sequence: TGTGCCAGCAGCTTAATGTCCAGGGGAGCCGGCACTGAAGCTTTCTTT. The chain carries TRBV7-3 and TRBJ1-1; tentatively, D is TRBD1 (6 bases). V gave up 1 base and J gave up 4 bases, with 16 bases separating them. The CDR3 loop spans 16 amino acids. Per germline, CDR1 SGHTA and CDR2 FQGTGA.

The rearrangement joins TRBV29-1 to TRBJ2-1; D gene unclear. CDR3 length: 11 amino acids. Deletions cut 4 bases from V and 7 bases from J, with 8 bases between. The germline V gene has CDR1 SQVTM and CDR2 ANQGSEA. Written as DNA, the CDR3 is TGCAGCGTTGCCAGTGATAATGAGCAGTTCTTC. It codes for CSVASDNEQFF.

The rearrangement joins TRBV6-1 to TRBJ2-1, with D unclear. The germline CDR1 and CDR2 sequences are MNHNS and SASEGT. The V end lost 1 base, the J end lost 5 bases, and 9 bases lay between the germline ends. This CDR3 is 14 amino acids long. CDR3 sequence reads: CASSEGQVHNEQFF. DNA of the CDR3: TGTGCCAGCAGTGAAGGCCAGGTCCACAATGAGCAGTTCTTC.

The rearrangement uses TRBV5-1 and TRBJ2-1, with a weak D call TRBD2 (6 bases). Trimming removed 0 bases from V and 15 bases from J, with 22 bases in between. CDR3 length equals 15 residues. CDR1 is SGHRS, CDR2 YFSETQ, per germline. As DNA, the CDR3 is TGCGCCAGCAGCTTGGGAGGCCAGGGACTTTTTCGGTGGTTCTTC. Amino acid sequence: CASSLGGQGLFRWFF.